This T cell receptor beta chain was documented in a study of CD8 T cells in ankylosing spondylitis (dated by TCRdb to about 2017). Describing the broader study: To find TCR variants linked to disease, the study profiled T cell receptor beta repertoires in ankylosing spondylitis patients and healthy donors. Peripheral blood was sampled, and synovial fluid was also collected from ankylosing spondylitis patients. The full study cohort comprised about 23 ankylosing spondylitis patients and over a hundred healthy donors.

Study-wide conclusions, independent of this receptor: According to the report, matched synovial fluid samples from ankylosing spondylitis patients were significantly enriched for the disease-linked clones. Some of the motif variants had been reported before in the synovial fluid and blood of reactive arthritis patients, a finding that suggests common disease-initiation mechanisms. A TCR beta motif of several highly homologous amino acid variants appeared characteristic of blood from ankylosing spondylitis patients. In peripheral blood, the disease-linked clones were found at relatively low frequencies and had a CD8+ phenotype.

The instrument was an Illumina HiSeq 2500. Quantitative 5'-RACE with molecular barcodes was used to prepare TCR beta libraries. Per the source publication's procedure: A new computational method, built on a probabilistic model of VDJ rearrangement, was used to identify disease-linked TCR variants. TCRdb ran its own pipeline on the public reads, namely fastp trimming at Q25 and MiXCR clone calling, and kept in-frame beta chains. Rows merge per CDR3 protein into single entries with the most common DNA and genes. These V and J calls originate from TCRdb's pipeline instead of the authors' own analysis. For this sample there are roughly 490,000 distinct CDR3 sequences; about 5.2% appear just once. The leading ten clones occupy under 4.5% of the sample. This clonotype has ten or more counts. Its recognized antigen is unknown. Qualities for individual bases were not recorded, and no much larger clone is one base off.

This sequence was found in a male donor with ankylosing spondylitis. Sequenced: blood, either unsorted or a sorted T cell fraction (not recorded which).

The bases read TGTGCCAGCAGTTTAACGGACCTGATTCGGAGGGGCTACACCTTC. Its translation reads: CASSLTDLIRRGYTF. This sequence uses TRBV12-3 or TRBV12-4 and TRBJ1-2; no confident D gene assignment can be made. Trimming at the junction amounts to 2 bases on V and 8 bases on J, and the germline ends lie 18 bases apart. The CDR3 spans 15 residues, from the cysteine through the phenylalanine. Only CDR3 DNA remains: 45 bases, in frame from the first base.